This T cell receptor beta chain was sequenced for a study of blood T cell repertoires in COVID-19. Study-wide context: The cDNA or gDNA used as material had been derived from T cells, B-cell-depleted T cells, or PBMCs.

Data came from immunoSEQ multiplex PCR; TCRdb stores just in-frame clones and leaves some out. The sample has roughly 190,000 clones; about 81% are singletons. Germline V gene sequence: CDR1 MDHEN, CDR2 SYDVKM. Trimming removed 5 bases from V and 1 base from J; junction bases left unmatched: 18. The CDR3 extends over 20 amino acids. The specimen sequenced was peripheral blood. This sequence was found in a man younger than 45 with active or convalescent COVID-19. This sequence joins TRBV28 and TRBJ2-1; 9 bases align to TRBD1. CDR3 DNA sequence: TGTGCCAGCAGTCTGGTATGGACAGGGGTCCCTAAATGGTCCTACAATGAGCAGTTCTTC. It yields the protein CASSLVWTGVPKWSYNEQFF.